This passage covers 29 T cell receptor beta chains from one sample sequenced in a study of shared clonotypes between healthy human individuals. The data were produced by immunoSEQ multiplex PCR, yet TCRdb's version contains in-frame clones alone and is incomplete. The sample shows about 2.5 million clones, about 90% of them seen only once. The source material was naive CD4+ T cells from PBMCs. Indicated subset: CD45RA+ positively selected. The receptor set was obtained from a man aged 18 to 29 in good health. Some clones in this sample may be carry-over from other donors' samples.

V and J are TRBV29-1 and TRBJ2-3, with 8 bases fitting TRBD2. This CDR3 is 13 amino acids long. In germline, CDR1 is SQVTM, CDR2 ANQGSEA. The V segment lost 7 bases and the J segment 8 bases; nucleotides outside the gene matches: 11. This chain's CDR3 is CSADGRGASTQYF. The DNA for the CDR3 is TGCAGCGCCGACGGGCGGGGGGCGAGTACGCAGTATTTT.

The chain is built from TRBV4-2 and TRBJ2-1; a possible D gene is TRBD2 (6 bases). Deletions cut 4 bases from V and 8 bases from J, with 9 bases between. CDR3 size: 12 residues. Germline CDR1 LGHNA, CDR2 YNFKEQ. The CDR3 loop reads CASSPGLYEQFF. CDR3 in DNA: TGTGCCAGCAGCCCGGGACTCTATGAGCAGTTCTTC.

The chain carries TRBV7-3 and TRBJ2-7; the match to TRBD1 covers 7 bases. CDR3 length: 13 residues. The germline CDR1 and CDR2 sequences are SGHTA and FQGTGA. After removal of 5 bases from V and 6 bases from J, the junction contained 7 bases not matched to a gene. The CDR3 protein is CASSRDSSAEQYF. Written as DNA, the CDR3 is TGTGCCAGCAGCCGGGACAGTTCTGCCGAGCAGTACTTC.

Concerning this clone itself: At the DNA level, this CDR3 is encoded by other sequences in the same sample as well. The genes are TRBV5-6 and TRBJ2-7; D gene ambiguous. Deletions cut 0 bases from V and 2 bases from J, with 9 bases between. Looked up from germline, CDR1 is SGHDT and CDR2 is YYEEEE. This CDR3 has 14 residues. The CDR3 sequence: CASSLVPGTYEQYF. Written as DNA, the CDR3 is TGTGCCAGCAGCTTGGTACCCGGAACCTACGAGCAGTACTTC.

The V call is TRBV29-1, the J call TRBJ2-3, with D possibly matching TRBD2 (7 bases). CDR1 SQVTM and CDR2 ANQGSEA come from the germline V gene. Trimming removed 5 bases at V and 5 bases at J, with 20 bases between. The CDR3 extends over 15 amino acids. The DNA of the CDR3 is TGCAGCGTTCTTGATTGGAGGGGGGAGGGAGATACGCAGTATTTT. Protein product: CSVLDWRGEGDTQYF.

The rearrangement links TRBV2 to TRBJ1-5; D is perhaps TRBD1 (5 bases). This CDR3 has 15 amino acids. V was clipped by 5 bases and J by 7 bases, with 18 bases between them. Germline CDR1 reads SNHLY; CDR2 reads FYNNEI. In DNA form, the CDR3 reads TGTGCCAGCAGTTTCACCGGGACCATGAAGCAGCCCCAGCATTTT. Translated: CASSFTGTMKQPQHF.

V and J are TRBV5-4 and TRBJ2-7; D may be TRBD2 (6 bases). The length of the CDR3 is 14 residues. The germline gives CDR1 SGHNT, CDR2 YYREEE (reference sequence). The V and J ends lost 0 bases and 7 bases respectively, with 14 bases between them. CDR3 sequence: CASSLAGTAGEQYF. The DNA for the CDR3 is TGTGCCAGCAGCTTGGCCGGTACGGCGGGAGAGCAGTACTTC. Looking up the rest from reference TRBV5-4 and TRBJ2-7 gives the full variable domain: ETGVTQSPTHLIKTRGQQVTLRCSSQSGHNTVSWYQQALGQGPQFIFQYYREEENGRGNFPPRFSGLQFPNYSSELNVNALELDDSALYLCASSLAGTAGEQYFGPGTRLTVT.

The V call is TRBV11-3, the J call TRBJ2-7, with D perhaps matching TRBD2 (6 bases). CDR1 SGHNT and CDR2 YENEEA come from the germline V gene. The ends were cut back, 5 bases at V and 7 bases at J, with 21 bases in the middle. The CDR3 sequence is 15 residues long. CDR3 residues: CASSRNAGLQAEQYF. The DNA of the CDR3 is TGTGCCAGCAGCCGTAACGCGGGACTCCAGGCGGAGCAGTACTTC. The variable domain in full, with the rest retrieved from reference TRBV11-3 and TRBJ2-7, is EAGVVQSPRYKIIEKKQPVAFWCNPISGHNTLYWYLQNLGQGPELLIRYENEEAVDDSQLPKDRFSAERLKGVDSTLKIQPAELGDSAVYLCASSRNAGLQAEQYFGPGTRLTVT.

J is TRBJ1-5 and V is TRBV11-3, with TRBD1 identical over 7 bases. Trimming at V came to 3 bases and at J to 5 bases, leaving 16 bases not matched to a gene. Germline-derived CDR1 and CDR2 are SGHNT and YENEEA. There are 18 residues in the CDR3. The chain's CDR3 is CASSFRPSRQGRDQPQHF. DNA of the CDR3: TGTGCCAGCAGCTTTCGCCCTTCAAGACAGGGTAGGGATCAGCCCCAGCATTTT.

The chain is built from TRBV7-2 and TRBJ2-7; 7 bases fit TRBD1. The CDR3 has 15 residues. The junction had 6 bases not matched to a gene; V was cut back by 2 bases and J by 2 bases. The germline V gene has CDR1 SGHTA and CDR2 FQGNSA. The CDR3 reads CASSLTSGQAYEQYF. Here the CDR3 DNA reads TGTGCCAGCAGCTTAACCTCCGGACAGGCCTACGAGCAGTACTTC.

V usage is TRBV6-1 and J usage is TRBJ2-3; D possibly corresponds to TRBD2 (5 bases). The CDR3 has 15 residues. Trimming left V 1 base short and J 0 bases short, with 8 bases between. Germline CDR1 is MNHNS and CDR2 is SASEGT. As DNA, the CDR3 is TGTGCCAGCAGTGAAGTCCTAGCTAGCACAGATACGCAGTATTTT. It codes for CASSEVLASTDTQYF.

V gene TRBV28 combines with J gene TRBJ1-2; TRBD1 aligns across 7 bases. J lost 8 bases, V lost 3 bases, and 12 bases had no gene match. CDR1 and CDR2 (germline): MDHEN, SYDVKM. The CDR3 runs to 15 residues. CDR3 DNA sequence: TGTGCCAGCAGTTTTAGGGTCAGGGGGATCCGGGGCTACACCTTC. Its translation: CASSFRVRGIRGYTF.

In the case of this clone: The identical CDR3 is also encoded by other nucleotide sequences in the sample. This CDR3 reads CASSSRGGETQYF. The DNA of the CDR3 is TGTGCCAGCAGCTCGCGGGGTGGAGAGACCCAGTACTTC. V usage is TRBV7-2 and J usage is TRBJ2-5; a weak D match, TRBD2 (6 bases). CDR1 is SGHTA and CDR2 is FQGNSA in the germline V gene. V was clipped by 4 bases and J by 4 bases, with 10 bases between them. CDR3 length: 13 amino acids.

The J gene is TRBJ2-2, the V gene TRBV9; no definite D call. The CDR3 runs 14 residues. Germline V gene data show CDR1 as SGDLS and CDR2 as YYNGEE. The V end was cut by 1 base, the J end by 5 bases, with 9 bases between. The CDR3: CASSVLKGTGELFF. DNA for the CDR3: TGTGCCAGCAGCGTACTGAAAGGGACCGGGGAGCTGTTTTTT.

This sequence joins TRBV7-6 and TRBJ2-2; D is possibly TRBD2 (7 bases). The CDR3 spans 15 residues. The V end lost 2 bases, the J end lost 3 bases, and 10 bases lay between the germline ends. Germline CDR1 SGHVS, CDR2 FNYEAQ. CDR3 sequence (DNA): TGTGCCAGCAGCTTAACAGGGAGGGACACCGGGGAGCTGTTTTTT. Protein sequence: CASSLTGRDTGELFF.

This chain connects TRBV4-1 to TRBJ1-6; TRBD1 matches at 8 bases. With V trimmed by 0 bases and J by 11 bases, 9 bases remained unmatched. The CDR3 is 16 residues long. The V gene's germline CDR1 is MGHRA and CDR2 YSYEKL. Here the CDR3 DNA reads TGCGCCAGCAGCCAAGACCCAGGGGGCCTTGTGGCACCCCTCCACTTT. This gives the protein CASSQDPGGLVAPLHF.

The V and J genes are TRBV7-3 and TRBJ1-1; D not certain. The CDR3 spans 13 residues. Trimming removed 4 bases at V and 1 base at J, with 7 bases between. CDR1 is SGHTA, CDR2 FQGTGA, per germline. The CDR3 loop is CASSSYENTEAFF. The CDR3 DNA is TGTGCCAGCAGCTCTTACGAGAACACTGAAGCTTTCTTT.

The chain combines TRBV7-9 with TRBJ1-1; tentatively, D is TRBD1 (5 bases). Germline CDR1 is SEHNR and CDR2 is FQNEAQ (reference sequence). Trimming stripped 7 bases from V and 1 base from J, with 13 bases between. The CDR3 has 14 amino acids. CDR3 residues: CASTTGLWNTEAFF. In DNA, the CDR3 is TGTGCCAGCACCACAGGTTTGTGGAACACTGAAGCTTTCTTT.

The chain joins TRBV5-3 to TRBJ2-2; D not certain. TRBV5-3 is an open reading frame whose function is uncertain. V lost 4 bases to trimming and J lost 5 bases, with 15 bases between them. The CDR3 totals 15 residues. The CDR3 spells CARSPLPLRTGELFF. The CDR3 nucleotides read TGTGCCAGAAGCCCCCTTCCCTTAAGGACCGGGGAGCTGTTTTTT.

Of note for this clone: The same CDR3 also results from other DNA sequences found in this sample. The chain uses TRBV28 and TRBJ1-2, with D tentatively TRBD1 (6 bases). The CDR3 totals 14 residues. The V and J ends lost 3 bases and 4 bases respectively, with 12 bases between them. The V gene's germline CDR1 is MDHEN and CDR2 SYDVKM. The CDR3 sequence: CASSLVQGRYGYTF. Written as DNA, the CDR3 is TGTGCCAGCAGTTTGGTACAGGGCCGCTATGGCTACACCTTC.

CDR3 sequence: CATSPRQGPPLEQYF. The CDR3 DNA reads as TGTGCCACCAGCCCCCGACAGGGACCCCCTCTCGAGCAGTACTTC. The chain employs TRBV15 and TRBJ2-7; 7 nucleotides align to TRBD1. The CDR3 runs to 15 residues. V lost 5 bases, J lost 6 bases, and 13 bases stayed unmatched. The germline gives CDR1 LNHNV, CDR2 YYDKDF (reference sequence).

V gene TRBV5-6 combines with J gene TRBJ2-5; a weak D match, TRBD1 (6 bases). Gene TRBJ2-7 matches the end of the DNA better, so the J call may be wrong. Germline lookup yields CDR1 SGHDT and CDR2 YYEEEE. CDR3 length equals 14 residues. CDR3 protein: CASSSLSGVYEQYF. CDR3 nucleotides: TGTGCCAGCAGCTCATTATCAGGGGTCTACGAGCAGTACTTC.

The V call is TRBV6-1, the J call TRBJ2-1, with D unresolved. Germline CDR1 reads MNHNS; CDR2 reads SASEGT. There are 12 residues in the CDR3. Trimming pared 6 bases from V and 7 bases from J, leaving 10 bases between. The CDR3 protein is CASSQMGNEQFF. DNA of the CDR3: TGTGCCAGCAGCCAAATGGGGAATGAGCAGTTCTTC.

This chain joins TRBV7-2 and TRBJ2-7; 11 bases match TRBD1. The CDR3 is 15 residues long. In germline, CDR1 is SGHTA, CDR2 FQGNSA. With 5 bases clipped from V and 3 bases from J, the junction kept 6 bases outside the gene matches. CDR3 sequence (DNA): TGTGCCAGCAGCCCTCGGACAGGGGGCCTCTACGAGCAGTACTTC. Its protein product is CASSPRTGGLYEQYF.

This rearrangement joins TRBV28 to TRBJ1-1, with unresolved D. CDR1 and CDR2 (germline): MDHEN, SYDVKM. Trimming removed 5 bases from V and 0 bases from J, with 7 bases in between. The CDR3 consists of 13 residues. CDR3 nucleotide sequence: TGTGCCAGCAGTATCATCATGAACACTGAAGCTTTCTTT. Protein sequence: CASSIIMNTEAFF. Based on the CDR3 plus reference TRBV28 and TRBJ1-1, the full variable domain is DVKVTQSSRYLVKRTGEKVFLECVQDMDHENMFWYRQDPGLGLRLIYFSYDVKMKEKGDIPEGYSVSREKKERFSLILESASTNQTSMYLCASSIIMNTEAFFGQGTRLTVV.

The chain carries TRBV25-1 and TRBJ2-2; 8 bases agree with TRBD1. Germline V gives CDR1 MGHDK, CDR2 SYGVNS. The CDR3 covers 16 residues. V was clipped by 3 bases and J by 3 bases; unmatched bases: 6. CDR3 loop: CASSDYGTGDTGELFF. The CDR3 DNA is TGTGCCAGCAGTGACTACGGGACAGGAGACACCGGGGAGCTGTTTTTT.

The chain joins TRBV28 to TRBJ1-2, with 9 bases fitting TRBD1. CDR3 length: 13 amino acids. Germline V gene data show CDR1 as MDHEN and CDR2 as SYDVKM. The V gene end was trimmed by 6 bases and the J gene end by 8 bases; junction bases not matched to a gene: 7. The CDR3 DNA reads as TGTGCCAGCAGGCCGGGACAGGGTGGCGGCTACACCTTC. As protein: CASRPGQGGGYTF.

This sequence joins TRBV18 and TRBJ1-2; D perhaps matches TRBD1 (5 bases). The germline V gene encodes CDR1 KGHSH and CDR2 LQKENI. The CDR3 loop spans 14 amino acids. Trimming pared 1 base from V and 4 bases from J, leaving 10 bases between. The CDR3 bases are TGTGCCAGCTCACCACGGGGGGTCGGCTATGGCTACACCTTC. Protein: CASSPRGVGYGYTF.

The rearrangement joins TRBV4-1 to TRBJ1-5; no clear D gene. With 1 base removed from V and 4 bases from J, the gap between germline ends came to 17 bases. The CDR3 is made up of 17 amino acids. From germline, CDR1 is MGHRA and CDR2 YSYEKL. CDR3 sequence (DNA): TGCGCCAGCAGCCAAGGCCGTCAAGTCGGCAAAAATCAGCCCCAGCATTTT. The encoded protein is CASSQGRQVGKNQPQHF.